This T cell receptor (beta chain) was sequenced during a study of T-cell reconstitution after alpha-beta-depleted transplantation in children. The CDR3 has 16 amino acids. Trimming took 4 bases from V and 4 from J, leaving 17 bases between them. During its preparation, the TCRbeta library received unique molecular identifiers. TCRdb redid the calling of the PCR reads with MiXCR, one entry per CDR3 protein. Of 490,000 or so distinct CDR3 sequences listed, around 12% are singletons. The receptor comes from a human donor who donated a stem cell graft to a child with combined immunodeficiency. The sample in question was PBMCs from the stem cell graft donor, obtained from the stem cell graft. This sequence joins TRBV12-3 or TRBV12-4 and TRBJ1-5; D possibly corresponds to TRBD1 (6 bases). The CDR3 coding sequence is TGTGCCAGCAGTTCCCCCTGGGACATCAATAATCAGCCCCAGCATTTT. It encodes CASSSPWDINNQPQHF.